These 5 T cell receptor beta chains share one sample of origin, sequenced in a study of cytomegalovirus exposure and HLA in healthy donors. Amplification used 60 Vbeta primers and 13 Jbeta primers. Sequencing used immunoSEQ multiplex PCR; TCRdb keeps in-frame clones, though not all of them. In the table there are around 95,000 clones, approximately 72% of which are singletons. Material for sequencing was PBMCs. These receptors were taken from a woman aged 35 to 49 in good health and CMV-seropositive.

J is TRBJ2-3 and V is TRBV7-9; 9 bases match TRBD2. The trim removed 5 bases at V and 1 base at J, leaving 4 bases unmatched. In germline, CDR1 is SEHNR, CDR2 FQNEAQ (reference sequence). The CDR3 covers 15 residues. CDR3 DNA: TGTGCCAGCAGCCCTAGCGGGATTGGCACAGATACGCAGTATTTT. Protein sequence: CASSPSGIGTDTQYF.

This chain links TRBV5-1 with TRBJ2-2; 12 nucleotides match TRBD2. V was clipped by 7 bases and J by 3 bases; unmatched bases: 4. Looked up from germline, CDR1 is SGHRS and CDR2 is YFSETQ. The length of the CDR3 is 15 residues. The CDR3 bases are TGCGCCAGCGGGGGGACTAGCGGGTACACCGGGGAGCTGTTTTTT. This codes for CASGGTSGYTGELFF.

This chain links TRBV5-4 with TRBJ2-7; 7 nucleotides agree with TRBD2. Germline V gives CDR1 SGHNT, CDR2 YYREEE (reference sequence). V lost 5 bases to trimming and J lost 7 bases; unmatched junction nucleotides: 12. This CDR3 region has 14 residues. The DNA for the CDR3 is TGTGCCAGCAGGGGGGACTACCTTGATCGGGAGCAGTACTTC. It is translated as CASRGDYLDREQYF.

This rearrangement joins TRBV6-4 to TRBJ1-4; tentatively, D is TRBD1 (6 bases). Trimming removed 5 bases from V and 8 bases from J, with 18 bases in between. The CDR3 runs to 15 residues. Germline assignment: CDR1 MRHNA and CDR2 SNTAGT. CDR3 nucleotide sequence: TGTGCCAGCAGTAACCGGGCAGGGGTAGACGAAAAACTGTTTTTT. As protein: CASSNRAGVDEKLFF.

DNA for the CDR3: TGTGCCAGTAGGAAGGCGGGGGGACAGCAATATGGCTACACCTTC. This encodes CASRKAGGQQYGYTF. This rearrangement joins TRBV19 to TRBJ1-2, with TRBD1 matching 7 bases. V trimming: 6 bases; J trimming: 5 bases; junction bases outside the gene matches: 12. This CDR3 has 15 residues. Looked up from germline, CDR1 is LNHDA and CDR2 is SQIVND (reference sequence).